The clone carrying this T cell receptor beta chain was picked up a small number of times. Its antigen is unidentified. The junction differs from germline at one of its ends, possibly a read error. Diagnoses were established using clinical symptoms, serum thyroxine and TRAb, thyroid ultrasound and orbital computed tomography. The data were obtained in a study of T cells in Graves' hyperthyroidism and ophthalmopathy. Overall study findings and caveats: Stable hyperthyroidism was separated from ophthalmopathy by a model based on 13 V-J features. Blood held most thyroid clonotypes expanded above 0.001 frequency.

Amplification targeted TCR beta CDR3 regions from RNA transcripts. The HTBI primer set drove a first-round RT-PCR of the TCR CDR3. In TCRdb, the multiplex PCR reads were re-called with MiXCR into one record per CDR3 protein. The data show about half a million distinct CDR3 sequences, 15% to 20% seen once. The germline gives CDR1 SGDLS, CDR2 YYNGEE. The CDR3 runs to 14 residues. Sequencing input: blood. V gene TRBV9 combines with J gene TRBJ1-5; tentative D call: TRBD1 (5 bases). This TCR was sampled from a man aged 40-55 years with Graves' ophthalmopathy. The CDR3 spells CASSYRGSDQSQHF. The CDR3 nucleotides read TGTGCCAGCAGCTATCGGGGGTCTGATCAGTCCCAGCATTTT.